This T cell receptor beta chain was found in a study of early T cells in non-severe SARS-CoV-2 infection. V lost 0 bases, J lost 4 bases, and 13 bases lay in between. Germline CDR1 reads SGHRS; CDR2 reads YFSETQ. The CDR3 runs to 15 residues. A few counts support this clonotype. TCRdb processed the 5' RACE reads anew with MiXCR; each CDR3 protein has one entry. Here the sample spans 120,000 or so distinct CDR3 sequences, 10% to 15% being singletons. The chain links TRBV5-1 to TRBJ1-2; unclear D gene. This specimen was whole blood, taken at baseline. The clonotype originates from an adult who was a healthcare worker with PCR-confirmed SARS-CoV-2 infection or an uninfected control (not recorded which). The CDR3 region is CASSLDTRMVYGYTF. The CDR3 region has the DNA TGCGCCAGCAGCTTGGACACCCGGATGGTCTATGGCTACACCTTC.